This T cell receptor beta chain was retrieved from a study of response to subunit inactivated influenza vaccine. TCRdb reanalysed the RT-PCR reads using MiXCR and keeps one entry per CDR3 protein. This sample has hundreds of thousands of distinct CDR3 sequences; 12% occur once, and the top ten carry roughly 10%. CDR1 is SGHRS, CDR2 YFSETQ, per germline. The germline V and J ends were trimmed by 2 bases and 3 bases, with 15 bases remaining between them. CDR3 size: 15 residues. This chain connects TRBV5-1 to TRBJ2-7; tentatively, D is TRBD1 or TRBD2 (6 bases each). The clonotype originates from a man aged 45 to 65 who received an inactivated influenza vaccine. Here the sequenced sample was PBMCs from blood, taken on the day of vaccination. CDR3 in amino acids: CASSFTGGTLYEQYF. The CDR3 DNA reads TGCGCCAGCAGCTTTACTGGGGGGACACTCTACGAGCAGTACTTC.